These 13 T cell receptor beta chains came from one sample sequenced in a study of blood T cell repertoires in COVID-19. This table comes from immunoSEQ multiplex PCR, and its TCRdb copy is limited to in-frame clones, with some not included. This sample has 310,000 or so clones; 70% to 90% occur once, and the top ten carry 5.5% to 7%. The sequenced sample consisted of PBMCs or T cells enriched from blood (not recorded which). The receptors were sampled from a woman aged 25-40 years who had recovered from COVID-19.

The rearrangement uses TRBV7-9 and TRBJ2-1; a possible D gene is TRBD1 (6 bases). Germline V lookup: CDR1 SEHNR, CDR2 FQNEAQ (reference sequence). The CDR3 has 15 amino acids. The germline V and J ends were trimmed by 5 bases and 4 bases, with 15 bases remaining between them. This CDR3 reads CASSPDRTLYNEQFF. As DNA, the CDR3 is TGTGCCAGCAGCCCAGACAGGACCCTTTACAATGAGCAGTTCTTC.

The chain combines TRBV3-1 (or the pseudogene TRBV3-2) with TRBJ2-7, with 10 bases identical to TRBD1. This CDR3 has 16 residues. With V trimmed by 3 bases and J by 7 bases, 12 bases remained unmatched. The germline CDR1 and CDR2 sequences are LGHDT and YNNKEL (reference sequence). CDR3 region: CASSHEAGTGDGEQYF. The CDR3 coding sequence is TGTGCCAGCAGCCATGAAGCCGGGACAGGGGACGGGGAGCAGTACTTC.

The CDR3 sequence: CASSELDARNYGYTF. The DNA of the CDR3 is TGTGCCAGCAGTGAATTAGATGCACGTAACTATGGCTACACCTTC. The genes are TRBV25-1 and TRBJ1-2, with D unresolved. Germline loops: CDR1 MGHDK, CDR2 SYGVNS. The V and J ends lost 1 base and 1 base respectively, with 10 bases between them. The CDR3 covers 15 residues.

The table lists this clone with a few counts. The chain has TRBV6-5 and TRBJ1-1, with D perhaps matching TRBD1 (6 bases). This CDR3 spans 14 amino acids. Per the germline V gene, CDR1 is MNHEY and CDR2 is SVGAGI. V shed 6 bases and J shed 2 bases, with 13 bases lying between them. CDR3 amino acids: CASSFGQTNTEAFF. The CDR3 nucleotides read TGTGCCAGCAGCTTCGGACAGACTAACACTGAAGCTTTCTTT.

This clone has just a few counts. This chain connects TRBV6-5 to TRBJ2-4, with a tentative D call TRBD1 (7 bases). This CDR3 is built from 15 residues. Germline CDR1 MNHEY, CDR2 SVGAGI. V dropped 5 bases and J dropped 3 bases, with 14 bases sitting between them. This CDR3 reads CASSTRQGGKNIQYF. In DNA form, the CDR3 reads TGTGCCAGCAGTACCAGACAGGGAGGCAAAAACATTCAGTACTTC.

This sequence joins TRBV7-2 and TRBJ1-1; weak D call: TRBD1 (5 bases). Germline V gene lookup returns CDR1 SGHTA and CDR2 FQGNSA. The CDR3 loop spans 17 amino acids. V was cut by 2 bases and J by 6 bases, with 22 bases left in between. The CDR3 sequence: CASSLRSGTYSPSEAFF. In nucleotides, the CDR3 is TGTGCCAGCAGCTTAAGGTCTGGGACTTACTCGCCGTCTGAAGCTTTCTTT.

This clone appeared a few times. The chain combines TRBV9 with TRBJ2-7, with D perhaps TRBD2 (5 bases). The ends were cut back, 0 bases at V and 3 bases at J, with 13 bases in the middle. The CDR3 consists of 15 residues. CDR1 is SGDLS and CDR2 is YYNGEE in the germline V gene. This chain's CDR3 is CASSVAPGISYEQYF. For the CDR3, the DNA is TGTGCCAGCAGCGTAGCTCCGGGGATCAGCTACGAGCAGTACTTC.

The chain combines TRBV19 with TRBJ1-2; 8 bases are shared with TRBD1. This CDR3 comprises 14 residues. Germline trimming cut 7 bases from V and 2 bases from J; bases unmatched to any gene: 6. Germline values: CDR1 LNHDA, CDR2 SQIVND (reference sequence). For the CDR3, the DNA is TGTGCCAGTACCCTGACAGGGGTGAACTATGGCTACACCTTC. It is translated as CASTLTGVNYGYTF. The full variable domain, rest sourced from reference TRBV19 and TRBJ1-2, is DGGITQSPKYLFRKEGQNVTLSCEQNLNHDAMYWYRQDPGQGLRLIYYSQIVNDFQKGDIAEGYSVSREKKESFPLTVTSAQKNPTAFYLCASTLTGVNYGYTFGSGTRLTVV.

A single count supports this clone. The chain links TRBV7-9 to TRBJ1-1; D is unclear. This CDR3 comprises 13 residues. Germline V gives CDR1 SEHNR, CDR2 FQNEAQ (reference sequence). V lost 1 base to trimming and J lost 8 bases, with 11 bases between them. CDR3 sequence reads: CASSLERAGEAFF. In DNA form, the CDR3 reads TGTGCCAGCAGCTTAGAGAGGGCCGGGGAAGCTTTCTTT.

The chain is built from TRBV29-1 and TRBJ1-2; 8 bases line up with TRBD1. The CDR3 totals 12 residues. In germline, CDR1 is SQVTM, CDR2 ANQGSEA. The trim removed 4 bases at V and 5 bases at J, leaving 3 bases unmatched. The DNA of the CDR3 is TGCAGCGTTGGGGACAGGCCGTATGGCTACACCTTC. Translated: CSVGDRPYGYTF. Together with reference TRBV29-1 and TRBJ1-2, the CDR3 gives the full variable domain: SAVISQKPSRDICQRGTSLTIQCQVDSQVTMMFWYRQQPGQSLTLIATANQGSEATYESGFVIDKFPISRPNLTFSTLTVSNMSPEDSSIYLCSVGDRPYGYTFGSGTRLTVV.

V is TRBV6-5 and J is TRBJ1-1, with 8 nucleotides matching TRBD1. CDR1 and CDR2 (germline): MNHEY, SVGAGI. The J segment lost 5 bases and the V segment lost 7 bases, leaving 9 bases of the junction unmatched. The CDR3 consists of 14 residues. CDR3 sequence (DNA): TGTGCCAGCATCTTGGACAGGGTCGTGACTGAAGCTTTCTTT. Translating gives CASILDRVVTEAFF.

The chain combines TRBV4-1 with TRBJ2-7; 9 bases agree with TRBD1. Germline V gives CDR1 MGHRA, CDR2 YSYEKL. Losses at the gene ends were 4 bases for V and 6 bases for J; bases not matched to a gene: 10. The CDR3 covers 15 residues. The CDR3 reads CASSPAVQGAIEQYF. CDR3 DNA sequence: TGCGCCAGCAGCCCCGCCGTACAGGGGGCAATCGAGCAGTACTTC.

V gene TRBV18 combines with J gene TRBJ1-3; tentatively, D is TRBD1 (5 bases). The CDR3 is 15 residues long. Germline lookup yields CDR1 KGHSH and CDR2 LQKENI. Trimming cost V 3 bases and J 0 bases, with 9 bases left between them. The CDR3, as DNA: TGTGCCAGCTCACCTTCGACAGACTCTGGAAACACCATATATTTT. As protein: CASSPSTDSGNTIYF.